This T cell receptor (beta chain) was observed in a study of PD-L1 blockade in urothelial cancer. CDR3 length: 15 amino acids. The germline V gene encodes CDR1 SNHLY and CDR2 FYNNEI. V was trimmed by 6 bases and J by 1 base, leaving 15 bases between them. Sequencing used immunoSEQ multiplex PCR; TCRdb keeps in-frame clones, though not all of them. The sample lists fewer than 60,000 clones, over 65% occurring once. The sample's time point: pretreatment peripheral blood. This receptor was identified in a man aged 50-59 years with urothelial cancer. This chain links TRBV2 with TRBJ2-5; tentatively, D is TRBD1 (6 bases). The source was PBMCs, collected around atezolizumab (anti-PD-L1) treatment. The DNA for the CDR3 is TGTGCCAGCAGCGCAGGGGCCGGAGCCCAAGAGACCCAGTACTTC. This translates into CASSAGAGAQETQYF.